The rows below give T cell receptor beta chains drawn from one sample of a study of blood T cell repertoires in COVID-19. The table came from immunoSEQ multiplex PCR; TCRdb's copy has only in-frame clones and leaves some out. The repertoire holds just over 75,000 clones, with roughly 84% as singletons. Specimen: peripheral blood. The receptors were gathered from a man aged 50-59 years with acute or convalescent COVID-19. Both conserved end residues are trimmed from each CDR3.

V: TRBV20-1
CDR3: SGAQGNEQY

V: TRBV28
CDR3: ASSGLGRGARRGEQF

V: TRBV10-3
CDR3: AISQGYGNQPQH

V: TRBV10-3
CDR3: ATRPGQGDTGELF

V: TRBV19
CDR3: ASSGTPGAEAF

V: TRBV4-1
CDR3: ASSQAFSPGQGGTEAF

V: TRBV6-2/TRBV6-3
CDR3: ASSSGTSGVSYNEQF

V: TRBV11-2
CDR3: ASSPRERGNNEQF

V: TRBV11-2
CDR3: ASSLGFGITHNEQF

V: TRBV6-5
CDR3: ASTGSNQPQH

V: TRBV5-6
CDR3: ASSGTGGYEAF

V: TRBV21-1
CDR3: ASTPGEGTGNTEAF

V: TRBV5-1
CDR3: ASSHGTSGGARTGELF